Reported below is one TCR beta chain. As yet, its antigen is unknown. This CDR3 is built from 13 residues. Germline CDR1 reads SGHTA; CDR2 reads FQGNSA. Trimming took off 2 bases at V and 1 base at J, with 6 bases between the two ends. Here immunoSEQ multiplex PCR was the method, and the copy in TCRdb shows in-frame clones only, minus some. The sample includes under 80,000 clones, 92% seen only once; the top ten take about 9.1%. The data are from a study of OX40 agonist ivuxolimab in advanced cancers. Background on the study: While on treatment, patients had intravenous ivuxolimab at 0.01 to 10 mg/kg every 2 weeks. Study results and caveats: The study found among the lowest clonal expansion in partial responders at 0.1-3.0 mg/kg. Relative to CD4+, CD8+ T cells held more expanded clones on average. By week 6 at 0.1 to 3.0 mg/kg, blood CD4+ and CD8+ T cells had expanded clonally.

The V gene is TRBV7-2, the J gene TRBJ2-7; D call uncertain. The receptor comes from an adult with an advanced solid tumor such as melanoma, head and neck, liver or kidney cancer. Specimen: CD4+ or CD8+ T cells sorted from blood, collected in a trial of the OX40 agonist ivuxolimab. CDR3 amino acids: CASSLWLSYEQYF. CDR3 sequence (DNA): TGTGCCAGCAGCTTATGGCTATCCTACGAGCAGTACTTC.